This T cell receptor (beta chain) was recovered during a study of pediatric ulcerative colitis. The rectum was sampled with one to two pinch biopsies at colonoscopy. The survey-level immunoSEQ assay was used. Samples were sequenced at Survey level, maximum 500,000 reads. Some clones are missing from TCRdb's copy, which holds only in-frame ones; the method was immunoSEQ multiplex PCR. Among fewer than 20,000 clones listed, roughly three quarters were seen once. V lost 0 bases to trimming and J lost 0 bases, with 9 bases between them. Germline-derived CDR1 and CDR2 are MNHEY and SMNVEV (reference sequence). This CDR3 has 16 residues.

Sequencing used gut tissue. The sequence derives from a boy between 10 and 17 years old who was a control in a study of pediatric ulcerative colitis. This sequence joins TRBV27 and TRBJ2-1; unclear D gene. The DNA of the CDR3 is TGTGCCAGCAGTTTATCGCGCGGAACCTCCTACAATGAGCAGTTCTTC. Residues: CASSLSRGTSYNEQFF.